One and the same sample provided the 20 T cell receptor beta chains below, sequenced in a study of shared clonotypes between healthy human individuals. Positively selected for CCR7, the CD45RO-negative cells used as naive CD8 cells excluded terminally differentiated effector memory CD45RA+ cells. Assay used: immunoSEQ multiplex PCR; TCRdb lists only in-frame clones, some missing. The profile covers more than 2 million clones, with 85% to 95% appearing a single time and approximately 1.6% taken by the ten largest. Specimen: naive CD8+ T cells from PBMCs. The receptors shown here come from a man younger than 30 in good health. Some clones in this sample may be carry-over from other donors' samples.

The chain recombines TRBV4-2 with TRBJ2-5, with 10 bases aligning to TRBD2. This CDR3 region has 17 residues. Germline CDR1 and CDR2: LGHNA and YNFKEQ. V lost 2 bases and J lost 2; bases outside the gene matches: 8. CDR3 sequence (DNA): TGTGCCAGCAGCCAAAGGCTAGCGGGAGAGCGGCAAGAGACCCAGTACTTC. Translated: CASSQRLAGERQETQYF.

This clone was seen once. Other DNA variants within this sample encode the same CDR3. The V and J genes are TRBV6-5 and TRBJ2-1; 8 positions match TRBD2. J was trimmed by 4 bases and V by 5 bases; bases with no gene match: 1. Germline V gene data show CDR1 as MNHEY and CDR2 as SVGAGI. The CDR3 contains 13 residues. Written as DNA, the CDR3 is TGTGCCAGCAGTGGGACTAGATACAATGAGCAGTTCTTC. Translated, it gives CASSGTRYNEQFF.

The rearrangement uses TRBV4-1 and TRBJ2-7, with 9 bases lining up with TRBD1. The germline CDR1 and CDR2 sequences are MGHRA and YSYEKL. This CDR3 region has 16 residues. The V and J ends lost 0 bases and 6 bases, in that order; junction bases with no gene match: 9. CDR3: CASSQDRPTGGGEQYF. The CDR3 region has the DNA TGCGCCAGCAGCCAAGACCGACCGACAGGGGGGGGCGAGCAGTACTTC.

The chain has TRBV7-9 and TRBJ2-7; 7 nucleotides align to TRBD1. The CDR3 loop spans 16 amino acids. Per the germline V gene, CDR1 is SEHNR and CDR2 is FQNEAQ (reference sequence). Trimming at V came to 3 bases and at J to 2 bases, leaving 10 bases not matched to a gene. The CDR3: CASSFPSGTAAYEQYF. CDR3 nucleotide sequence: TGTGCCAGCAGCTTCCCATCCGGGACAGCAGCCTACGAGCAGTACTTC. The full variable domain, completed using reference TRBV7-9 and TRBJ2-7, is DTGVSQNPRHKITKRGQNVTFRCDPISEHNRLYWYRQTLGQGPEFLTYFQNEAQLEKSRLLSDRFSAERPKGSFSTLEIQRTEQGDSAMYLCASSFPSGTAAYEQYFGPGTRLTVT.

The CDR3 bases are TGTGCCAGTAGTATAGAGTGGCAGCTCAATCAGCCCCAGCATTTT. Translating gives CASSIEWQLNQPQHF. V and J are TRBV19 and TRBJ1-5; no clear D gene. V dropped 0 bases and J dropped 3 bases, with 9 bases sitting between them. The CDR3 runs 15 residues. In germline, CDR1 is LNHDA, CDR2 SQIVND (reference sequence). Drawing the rest from reference TRBV19 and TRBJ1-5, the complete variable domain is DGGITQSPKYLFRKEGQNVTLSCEQNLNHDAMYWYRQDPGQGLRLIYYSQIVNDFQKGDIAEGYSVSREKKESFPLTVTSAQKNPTAFYLCASSIEWQLNQPQHFGDGTRLSIL.

The chain combines TRBV6-5 with TRBJ2-1, with a weak D call TRBD1 (5 bases). CDR3 length: 15 amino acids. V was trimmed by 0 bases and J by 2 bases, leaving 8 bases between them. CDR1 is MNHEY, CDR2 SVGAGI, per germline. In nucleotides, the CDR3 is TGTGCCAGCAGTTACTCGACCAGGGCCTACAATGAGCAGTTCTTC. This encodes CASSYSTRAYNEQFF.

The chain carries TRBV10-2 and TRBJ2-5, with 11 positions matching TRBD1. The V segment lost 7 bases and the J segment 5 bases; nucleotides outside the gene matches: 6. The germline CDR1 and CDR2 sequences are WSHSY and SAAADI. The CDR3 runs 14 residues. The CDR3 nucleotides are TGCGCCAGCAATGGACAGGGGGCTGGGGAGACCCAGTACTTC. It encodes CASNGQGAGETQYF.

This chain links TRBV1 with TRBJ2-7; the D segment call TRBD2 is taken from the table without a DNA check. TRBV1 is tagged as a pseudogene. The CDR3 sequence is 16 residues long. The CDR3 reads CTSSQDLGKRAYEQYF. CDR3 DNA sequence: TGCACCAGCAGCCAAGACTTGGGGAAGCGGGCCTACGAGCAGTACTTC.

The chain combines TRBV19 with TRBJ1-1, with D perhaps matching TRBD1 (6 bases). Germline values: CDR1 LNHDA, CDR2 SQIVND (reference sequence). Trimming took off 1 base at V and 7 bases at J, with 10 bases between the two ends. CDR3 length equals 13 residues. The CDR3 reads CASSIGRGGEAFF. The CDR3 bases are TGTGCCAGTAGTATAGGACGAGGGGGTGAAGCTTTCTTT.

The rearrangement uses TRBV28 and TRBJ2-2, with D hard to call. The length of the CDR3 is 14 residues. The germline V gene encodes CDR1 MDHEN and CDR2 SYDVKM. V gave up 2 bases and J gave up 4 bases, with 8 bases separating them. The CDR3 loop reads CASSLLRATGELFF. The CDR3 nucleotides read TGTGCCAGCAGTTTACTCCGGGCCACCGGGGAGCTGTTTTTT.

The chain links TRBV27 to TRBJ2-2; 11 positions match TRBD2. The germline gives CDR1 MNHEY, CDR2 SMNVEV (reference sequence). This CDR3 comprises 16 residues. V lost 1 base, J lost 7 bases, and 5 bases stayed unmatched. This CDR3 reads CASSLLWLAGGGELFF. CDR3 coding DNA: TGTGCCAGCAGTTTATTGTGGCTAGCGGGAGGCGGGGAGCTGTTTTTT.

This clone was seen only a few times. Other nucleotide sequences in the sample specify the same CDR3. The chain links TRBV27 to TRBJ1-2; 8 bases map to TRBD1. Germline CDR1 and CDR2: MNHEY and SMNVEV (reference sequence). The CDR3 consists of 13 residues. Germline trimming cut 5 bases from V and 4 bases from J; bases unmatched to any gene: 3. CDR3 sequence (DNA): TGTGCCAGCAGTCTTGGACAGGGCTATGGCTACACCTTC. This translates into CASSLGQGYGYTF.

Comment on this clone: This same CDR3 is encoded by further DNA sequences in the sample. The chain joins TRBV27 to TRBJ1-2; no clear D. The germline V and J ends were trimmed by 2 bases and 0 bases, with 4 bases remaining between them. This CDR3 spans 13 amino acids. Germline CDR1 MNHEY, CDR2 SMNVEV (reference sequence). The CDR3 spells CASSLSSNYGYTF. The CDR3 coding sequence is TGTGCCAGCAGTTTAAGTTCTAACTATGGCTACACCTTC.

V is TRBV9 and J is TRBJ2-1; D remains unclear. Looked up from germline, CDR1 is SGDLS and CDR2 is YYNGEE. Trimming shortened V by 2 bases and J by 6 bases, and 15 bases separated the two germline ends. The CDR3 loop spans 15 amino acids. The CDR3 DNA follows: TGTGCCAGCAGCGTTTTTAAACTAAGTCCCAATGAGCAGTTCTTC. Translation: CASSVFKLSPNEQFF. The whole variable domain, filled in from reference TRBV9 and TRBJ2-1, reads DSGVTQTPKHLITATGQRVTLRCSPRSGDLSVYWYQQSLDQGLQFLIQYYNGEERAKGNILERFSAQQFPDLHSELNLSSLELGDSALYFCASSVFKLSPNEQFFGPGTRLTVL.

The V gene is TRBV10-1, the J gene TRBJ2-4; D may be TRBD1 (6 bases). This CDR3 is built from 14 residues. Trimming left V 6 bases short and J 3 bases short, with 12 bases between. CDR1 is WNHNN, CDR2 SYGVQD, per germline (reference sequence). CDR3 in DNA: TGCGCCAGCAGAGTCGGACAGCGCAAAAACATTCAGTACTTC. Translated: CASRVGQRKNIQYF.

J is TRBJ2-7 and V is TRBV5-6, with 8 nucleotides matching TRBD1. This CDR3 spans 15 amino acids. V gave up 4 bases and J gave up 1 base; unmatched junction bases: 7. CDR1 and CDR2 (germline): SGHDT, YYEEEE. Here the CDR3 reads CASSESDRGSYEQYF. CDR3 sequence (DNA): TGTGCCAGCAGCGAATCCGACAGGGGATCCTACGAGCAGTACTTC.

This chain uses TRBV4-3 with TRBJ1-1, with 11 bases lining up with TRBD1. With 4 bases clipped from V and 1 base from J, the junction kept 5 bases outside the gene matches. The CDR3 is 16 residues long. CDR1 is LGHNA, CDR2 YSLEER, per germline. The CDR3 DNA reads as TGCGCCAGCAGCCTCGGGACAGGGGGAAGGAACACTGAAGCTTTCTTT. This gives the protein CASSLGTGGRNTEAFF.

The CDR3 protein is CASSGSRHGTQTYSYNEQFF. The CDR3 DNA reads as TGTGCCAGCAGCGGATCTAGACATGGGACTCAGACTTACTCCTACAATGAGCAGTTCTTC. This chain uses TRBV9 with TRBJ2-1; possibly TRBD2 for D (6 bases). V lost 3 bases, J lost 0 bases, and 25 bases lay in between. The CDR3 covers 20 residues. Germline V gene data show CDR1 as SGDLS and CDR2 as YYNGEE. The whole variable domain, filled in from reference TRBV9 and TRBJ2-1, reads DSGVTQTPKHLITATGQRVTLRCSPRSGDLSVYWYQQSLDQGLQFLIQYYNGEERAKGNILERFSAQQFPDLHSELNLSSLELGDSALYFCASSGSRHGTQTYSYNEQFFGPGTRLTVL.

This clone was detected only a few times. The gene calls are TRBV30 and TRBJ1-1; D remains unclear. This CDR3 contains 12 residues. V was shortened by 7 bases and J by 4 bases, with 13 bases between the two germline ends. Germline CDR1 is GTSNPN and CDR2 is SVGIG (reference sequence). Here the CDR3 reads CAFLESSTEAFF. In DNA, the CDR3 is TGTGCCTTCCTAGAGTCTAGCACTGAAGCTTTCTTT.

V usage is TRBV19 and J usage is TRBJ2-2; D may be TRBD2 (5 bases). CDR1 LNHDA and CDR2 SQIVND come from the germline V gene (reference sequence). Trimming took 6 bases from V and 1 from J, leaving 9 bases between them. The CDR3 spans 14 residues. In nucleotides, the CDR3 is TGTGCCAGTAGAAGGAGCGGGAACACCGGGGAGCTGTTTTTT. Protein sequence: CASRRSGNTGELFF.